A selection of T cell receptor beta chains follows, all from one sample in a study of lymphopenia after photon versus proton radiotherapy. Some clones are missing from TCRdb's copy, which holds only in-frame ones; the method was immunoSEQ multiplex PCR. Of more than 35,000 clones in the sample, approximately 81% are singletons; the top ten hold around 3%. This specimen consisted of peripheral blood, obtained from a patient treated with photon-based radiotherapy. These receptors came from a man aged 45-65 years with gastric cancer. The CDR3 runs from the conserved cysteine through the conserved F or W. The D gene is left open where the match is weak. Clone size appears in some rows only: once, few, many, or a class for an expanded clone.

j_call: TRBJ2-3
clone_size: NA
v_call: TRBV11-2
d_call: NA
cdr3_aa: CASSLGTSTDTQYF

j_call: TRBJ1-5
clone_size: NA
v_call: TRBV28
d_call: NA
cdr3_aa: CASSFRASGLNQPQHF

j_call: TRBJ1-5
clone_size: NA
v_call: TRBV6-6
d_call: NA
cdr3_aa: CASGVGDQPQHF

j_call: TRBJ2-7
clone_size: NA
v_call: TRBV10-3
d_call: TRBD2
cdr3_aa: CASSYAGTSTYEQYF

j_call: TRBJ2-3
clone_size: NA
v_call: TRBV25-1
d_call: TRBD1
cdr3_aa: CASSDRDRSTDTQYF

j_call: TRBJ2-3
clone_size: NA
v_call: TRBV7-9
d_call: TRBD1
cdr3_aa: CASRQGDTDTQYF

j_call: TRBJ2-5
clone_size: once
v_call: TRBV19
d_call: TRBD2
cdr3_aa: CASSISGRTSGSRAQYF

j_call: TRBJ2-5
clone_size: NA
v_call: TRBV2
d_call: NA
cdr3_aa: CASSEFKQQETQYF

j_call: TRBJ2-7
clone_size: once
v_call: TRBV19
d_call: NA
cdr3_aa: CASSGGTSYEQYF

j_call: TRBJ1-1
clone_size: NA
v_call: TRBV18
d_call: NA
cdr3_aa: CASSPLTQNTEAFF

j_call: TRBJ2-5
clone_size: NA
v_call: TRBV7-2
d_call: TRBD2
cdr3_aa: CASSPGLAGQETQYF

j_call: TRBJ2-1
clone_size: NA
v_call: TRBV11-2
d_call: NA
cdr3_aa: CASSPTDRPNNEQFF

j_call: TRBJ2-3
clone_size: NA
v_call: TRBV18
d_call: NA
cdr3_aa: CASSPAGTDTQYF

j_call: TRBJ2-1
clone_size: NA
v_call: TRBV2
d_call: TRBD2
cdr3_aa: CASSSSGSKNEQFF

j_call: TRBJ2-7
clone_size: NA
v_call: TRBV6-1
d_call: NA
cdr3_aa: CASSQRGGGGYEQYF

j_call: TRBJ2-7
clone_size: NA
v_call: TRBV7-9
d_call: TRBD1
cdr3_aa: CASSLEDRVVEQYF

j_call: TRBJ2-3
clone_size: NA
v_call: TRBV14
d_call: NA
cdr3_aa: CASSQDFFPDTQYF

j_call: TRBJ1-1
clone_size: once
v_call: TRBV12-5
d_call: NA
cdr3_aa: CASGFVLLVGGHTEAFF

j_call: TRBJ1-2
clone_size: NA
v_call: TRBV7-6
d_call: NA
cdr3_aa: CASSLENYGYTF

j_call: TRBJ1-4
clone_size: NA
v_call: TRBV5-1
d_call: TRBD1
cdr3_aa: CASSLLGTAPNEKLFF

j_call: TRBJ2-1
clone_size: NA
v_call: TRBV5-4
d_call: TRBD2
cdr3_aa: CASSLERRGSGRVWDEQFF

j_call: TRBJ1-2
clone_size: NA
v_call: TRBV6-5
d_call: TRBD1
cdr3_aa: CASSLKGQSVYGYTF

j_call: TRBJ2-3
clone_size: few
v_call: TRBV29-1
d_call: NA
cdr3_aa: CSVEEFDTQYF

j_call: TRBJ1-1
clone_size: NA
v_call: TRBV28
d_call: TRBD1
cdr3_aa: CASSFNGAGGGEAFF

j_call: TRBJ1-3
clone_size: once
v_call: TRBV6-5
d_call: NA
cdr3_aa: CASSYSEGSGNTIYF

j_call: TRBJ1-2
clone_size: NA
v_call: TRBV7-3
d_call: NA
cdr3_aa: CASSLTSGDGYTF

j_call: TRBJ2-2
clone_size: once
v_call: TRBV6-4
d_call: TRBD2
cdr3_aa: CARGRAGELFF

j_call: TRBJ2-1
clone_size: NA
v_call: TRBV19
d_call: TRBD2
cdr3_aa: CASSALAGAYNEQFF

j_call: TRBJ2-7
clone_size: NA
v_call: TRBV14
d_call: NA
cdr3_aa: CASSRKGLIYEQYF

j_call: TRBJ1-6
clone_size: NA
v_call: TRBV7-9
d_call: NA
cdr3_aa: CASSTRGRENNSPLHF

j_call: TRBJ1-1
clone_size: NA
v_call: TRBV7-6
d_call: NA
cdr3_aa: CASSLGTELNTEAFF

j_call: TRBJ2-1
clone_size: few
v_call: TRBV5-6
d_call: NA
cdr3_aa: CASSLAYRWGAAYNEQFF

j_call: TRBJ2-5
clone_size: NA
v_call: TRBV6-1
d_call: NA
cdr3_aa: CASRSSGVQETQYF

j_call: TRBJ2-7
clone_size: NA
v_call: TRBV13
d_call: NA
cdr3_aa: CASSLKGVEQYF

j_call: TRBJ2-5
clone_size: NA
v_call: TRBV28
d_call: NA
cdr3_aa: CASSPGGREETQYF

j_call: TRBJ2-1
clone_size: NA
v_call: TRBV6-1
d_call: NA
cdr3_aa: CASSYRSPYNEQFF

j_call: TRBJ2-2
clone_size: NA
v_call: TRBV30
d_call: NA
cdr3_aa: CAWSVGHDTGELFF

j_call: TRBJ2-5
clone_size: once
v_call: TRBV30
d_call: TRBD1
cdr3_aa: CAWNPGTGQETQYF

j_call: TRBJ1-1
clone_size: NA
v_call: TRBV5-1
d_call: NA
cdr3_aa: CASSLVASAPAEAFF

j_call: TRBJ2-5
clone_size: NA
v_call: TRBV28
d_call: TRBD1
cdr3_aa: CASNPTGGLRETQYF

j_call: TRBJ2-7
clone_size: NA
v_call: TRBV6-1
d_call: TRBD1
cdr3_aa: CASSERQGAYEQYF

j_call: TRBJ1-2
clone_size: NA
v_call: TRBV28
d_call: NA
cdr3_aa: CASRGIRGYTF

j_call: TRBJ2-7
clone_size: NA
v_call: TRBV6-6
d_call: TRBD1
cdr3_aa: CASNSGQGSYEQYF

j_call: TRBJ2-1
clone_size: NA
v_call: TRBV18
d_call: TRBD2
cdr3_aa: CASSPRLAVYNEQFF

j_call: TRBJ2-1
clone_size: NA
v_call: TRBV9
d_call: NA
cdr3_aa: CASSVIGQTYNEQFF

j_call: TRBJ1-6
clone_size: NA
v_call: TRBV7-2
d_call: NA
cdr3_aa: CASSFSGTVGSPLHF

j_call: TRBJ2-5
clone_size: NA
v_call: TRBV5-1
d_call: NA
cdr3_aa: CASSLGSAQETQYF

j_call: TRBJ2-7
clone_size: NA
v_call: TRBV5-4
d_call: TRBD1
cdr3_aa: CASSRGRDRGTKEQYF

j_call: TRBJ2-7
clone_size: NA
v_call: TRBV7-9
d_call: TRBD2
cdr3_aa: CASSSLAGGRGEQYF

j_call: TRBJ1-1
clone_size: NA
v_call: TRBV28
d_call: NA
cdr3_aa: CASSLNWGTEAFF

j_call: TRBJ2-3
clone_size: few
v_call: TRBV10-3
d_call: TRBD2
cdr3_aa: CAISAGAGVGTDTQYF

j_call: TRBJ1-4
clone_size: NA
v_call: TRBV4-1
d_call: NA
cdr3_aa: CASSQITGGGEKLFF

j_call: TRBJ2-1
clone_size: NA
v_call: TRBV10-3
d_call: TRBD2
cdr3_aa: CAISASGTSGRFPYNEQFF

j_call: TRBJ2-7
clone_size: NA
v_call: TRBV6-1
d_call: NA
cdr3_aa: CASTLKQGDEQYF

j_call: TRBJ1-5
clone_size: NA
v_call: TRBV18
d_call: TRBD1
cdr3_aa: CASSLRTTGQDYSNQPQHF

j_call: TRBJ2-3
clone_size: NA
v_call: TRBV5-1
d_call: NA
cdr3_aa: CASSLGRGTDTDTQYF

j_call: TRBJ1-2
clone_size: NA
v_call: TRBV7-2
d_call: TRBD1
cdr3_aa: CASSLAGRQGEYGYTF

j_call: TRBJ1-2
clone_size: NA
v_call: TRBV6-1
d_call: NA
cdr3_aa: CASTERTGYGYTF

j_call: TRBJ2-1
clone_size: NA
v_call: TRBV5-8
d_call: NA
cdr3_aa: CAAARGSYTYNEQFF